The 7 T cell receptor beta chains listed next were all sequenced from one sample in a study of blood T cell repertoires in COVID-19. Repertoires were generated with immunoSEQ multiplex PCR, while TCRdb's copy carries only in-frame clones and drops some. The table has about 110,000 clones, 86% seen once. Sample: peripheral blood. The receptors were sampled from a man between 40 and 49 years old with acute or convalescent COVID-19.

This chain joins TRBV7-2 and TRBJ1-1; 9 nucleotides line up with TRBD1. Unmatched junction bases numbered 8, after V lost 3 bases and J lost 0 bases. CDR1 SGHTA and CDR2 FQGNSA come from the germline V gene. CDR3 length: 17 residues. The CDR3 DNA reads TGTGCCAGCAGCTTCACCGGGACAGGGAACATGAACACTGAAGCTTTCTTT. Translation gives CASSFTGTGNMNTEAFF.

The V call is TRBV9, the J call TRBJ1-2, with D tentatively TRBD1 (5 bases). Germline lookup yields CDR1 SGDLS and CDR2 YYNGEE. Trimming left V 3 bases short and J 6 bases short, with 15 bases between. The CDR3 extends over 14 amino acids. CDR3 nucleotides: TGTGCCAGCAGCGCAAGGTTGGGAGGGGATGGCTACACCTTC. Protein product: CASSARLGGDGYTF.

This clone has ten or more counts. This chain links TRBV3-1 (or the pseudogene TRBV3-2) with TRBJ1-2; maybe TRBD1 (5 bases). Germline V gene data show CDR1 as LGHDT and CDR2 as YNNKEL (reference sequence). The CDR3 runs 14 residues. The V end was cut by 0 bases, the J end by 6 bases, with 11 bases between. The CDR3 nucleotides read TGTGCCAGCAGCCAAGATCTAGGGGCAGATGGCTACACCTTC. As protein: CASSQDLGADGYTF.

V usage is TRBV7-2 and J usage is TRBJ1-2; D perhaps matches TRBD1 (6 bases). Germline V gene sequence: CDR1 SGHTA, CDR2 FQGNSA. Trimming stripped 5 bases from V and 3 bases from J, with 10 bases between. The CDR3 totals 13 residues. This CDR3 is CASSHRVDYGYTF. DNA for the CDR3: TGTGCCAGCAGCCACAGGGTCGACTATGGCTACACCTTC.

V usage is TRBV4-2 and J usage is TRBJ2-2, with D tentatively TRBD1 (5 bases). Germline V gene data show CDR1 as LGHNA and CDR2 as YNFKEQ. CDR3 length: 16 amino acids. The V gene lost 0 bases and the J gene lost 4 bases, with 12 bases spanning the gap. CDR3 sequence reads: CASSQDGQGFTGELFF. As DNA, the CDR3 is TGTGCCAGCAGCCAAGATGGCCAGGGCTTCACCGGGGAGCTGTTTTTT.

The J gene is TRBJ1-4, the V gene TRBV5-1; 9 positions match TRBD1. CDR3 length: 15 residues. Trimming took 1 base from V and 7 from J; bases not matched to a gene: 5. Germline V gene sequence: CDR1 SGHRS, CDR2 YFSETQ. The CDR3 loop is CASSLRGQGFEKLFF. In DNA form, the CDR3 reads TGCGCCAGCAGCTTGAGGGGACAGGGTTTTGAAAAACTGTTTTTT. Variable domain in full (rest from reference TRBV5-1 and TRBJ1-4): KAGVTQTPRYLIKTRGQQVTLSCSPISGHRSVSWYQQTPGQGLQFLFEYFSETQRNKGNFPGRFSGRQFSNSRSEMNVSTLELGDSALYLCASSLRGQGFEKLFFGSGTQLSVL.

A few counts support this clone. The J gene is TRBJ2-1, the V gene TRBV4-3, with D perhaps matching TRBD2 (5 bases). CDR1 is LGHNA and CDR2 is YSLEER in the germline V gene. CDR3 length: 15 residues. Trimming stripped 0 bases from V and 6 bases from J, with 12 bases between. The CDR3 protein is CASSQEGLAGNEQFF. The CDR3, as DNA: TGCGCCAGCAGCCAAGAGGGTCTAGCAGGCAATGAGCAGTTCTTC.